These 11 T cell receptor beta chains came from one sample sequenced in a study of shared T cell receptors in the human thymus. The table came from immunoSEQ multiplex PCR; TCRdb's copy has only in-frame clones and leaves some out. There are hundreds of thousands of clones in the sample; about four fifths occur only once, and 0.013% lies in the top ten. The same specimen was also included in a second study, on human thymus T cells.

The specimen sequenced was thymocytes. The receptors originated from a boy under two years old with a congenital heart defect.

This clone was recorded only once. The CDR3 nucleotides read TGTGCCAGCAATGCCGACAGGGGGCCCGGGAATGAGCAGTTCTTC. Encoded protein: CASNADRGPGNEQFF. The V call is TRBV5-6, the J call TRBJ2-1; 10 nucleotides align to TRBD1. J gave up 7 bases and V 6 bases, and 10 bases lay outside the gene matches. The CDR3 runs 15 residues. Germline loops: CDR1 SGHDT, CDR2 YYEEEE.

V gene TRBV14 combines with J gene TRBJ2-5, with a weak D call TRBD1 (7 bases). This CDR3 is 14 amino acids long. V was pared by 1 base and J by 5 bases, with 11 bases between. CDR1 is SGHDN, CDR2 FVKESK, per germline. CDR3 coding DNA: TGTGCCAGCAGCCAAGCAGGGGGGTTGGAGACCCAGTACTTC. Its translation: CASSQAGGLETQYF.

The J gene is TRBJ2-7, the V gene TRBV5-1; 9 bases map to TRBD1. V was pared by 4 bases and J by 1 base, with 15 bases of the junction left unmatched. The germline gives CDR1 SGHRS, CDR2 YFSETQ. The CDR3 contains 18 residues. The chain's CDR3 is CASSPRYNRTGVSYEQYF. The CDR3 nucleotides read TGCGCCAGCAGCCCCCGGTACAATCGGACAGGGGTTTCCTACGAGCAGTACTTC.

The chain couples TRBV6-4 to TRBJ2-3; 9 bases match TRBD2. Germline lookup yields CDR1 MRHNA and CDR2 SNTAGT. V lost 0 bases and J lost 2; bases outside the gene matches: 15. This CDR3 has 20 amino acids. The CDR3 reads CASSDSRGPSGTAPTDTQYF. The CDR3 coding sequence is TGTGCCAGCAGTGACTCGAGGGGCCCTAGCGGGACTGCCCCCACAGATACGCAGTATTTT.

In this sample, this clone turned up a few times. The chain joins TRBV5-4 to TRBJ2-7; tentative D call: TRBD1 (5 bases). V lost 0 bases and J lost 0, with 10 bases in between. The CDR3 spans 15 residues. Per the germline V gene, CDR1 is SGHNT and CDR2 is YYREEE (reference sequence). The CDR3 bases are TGTGCCAGCAGCTTGGGGCGGACACCCTCCTACGAGCAGTACTTC. It is translated as CASSLGRTPSYEQYF.

The V and J genes are TRBV7-9 and TRBJ2-4; unclear D gene. V was pared by 0 bases and J by 6 bases, with 18 bases between. The germline V gene has CDR1 SEHNR and CDR2 FQNEAQ (reference sequence). The CDR3 runs to 17 residues. CDR3 protein: CASSLAPGPPPGNIQYF. CDR3 sequence (DNA): TGTGCCAGCAGCTTAGCTCCAGGCCCCCCGCCAGGAAACATTCAGTACTTC.

The J gene is TRBJ2-7, the V gene TRBV7-7, with TRBD2 identical over 8 bases. The germline gives CDR1 SSHAT, CDR2 FNYEAQ (reference sequence). This CDR3 is 15 amino acids long. After removal of 5 bases from V and 6 bases from J, the junction contained 12 bases not matched to a gene. CDR3 sequence (DNA): TGTGCCAGCAGCCCCTTAGCGGGGATCATCGGCGAGCAGTACTTC. Amino acids: CASSPLAGIIGEQYF.

V is TRBV29-1 and J is TRBJ2-3; the match to TRBD2 covers 8 bases. CDR3 length: 14 amino acids. CDR1 is SQVTM, CDR2 ANQGSEA, per germline. V was clipped by 1 base and J by 4 bases; unmatched bases: 4. DNA of the CDR3: TGCAGCGTTGAAGGCCCAGCGGGGGCAGATACGCAGTATTTT. Amino acid sequence: CSVEGPAGADTQYF.

The rearrangement joins TRBV19 to TRBJ1-1, with TRBD1 matching over 8 bases. Trimming at V came to 5 bases and at J to 5 bases, leaving 10 bases not matched to a gene. The V gene's germline CDR1 is LNHDA and CDR2 SQIVND (reference sequence). The CDR3 length is 15 residues. CDR3 region: CASSPGQGGDTEAFF. CDR3 nucleotides: TGTGCCAGTAGTCCCGGACAGGGAGGGGATACTGAAGCTTTCTTT.

V and J are TRBV19 and TRBJ2-7, with a tentative D call TRBD1 (5 bases). Germline-derived CDR1 and CDR2 are LNHDA and SQIVND (reference sequence). The CDR3 has 14 amino acids. V dropped 2 bases and J dropped 1 base, with 9 bases sitting between them. The CDR3 here is CASSIRQGSYEQYF. Written as DNA, the CDR3 is TGTGCCAGTAGTATACGGCAGGGATCCTACGAGCAGTACTTC.

This clone was seen only a few times. The J gene is TRBJ1-2, the V gene TRBV11-1; 10 bases fit TRBD1. Germline trimming cut 5 bases from V and 7 bases from J; bases unmatched to any gene: 4. The CDR3 has 13 amino acids. CDR1 SGHAT and CDR2 FQDESV come from the germline V gene (reference sequence). DNA of the CDR3: TGTGCCAGCAGCCCGGGACAGGGGTTTGGCTACACCTTC. Translating gives CASSPGQGFGYTF.